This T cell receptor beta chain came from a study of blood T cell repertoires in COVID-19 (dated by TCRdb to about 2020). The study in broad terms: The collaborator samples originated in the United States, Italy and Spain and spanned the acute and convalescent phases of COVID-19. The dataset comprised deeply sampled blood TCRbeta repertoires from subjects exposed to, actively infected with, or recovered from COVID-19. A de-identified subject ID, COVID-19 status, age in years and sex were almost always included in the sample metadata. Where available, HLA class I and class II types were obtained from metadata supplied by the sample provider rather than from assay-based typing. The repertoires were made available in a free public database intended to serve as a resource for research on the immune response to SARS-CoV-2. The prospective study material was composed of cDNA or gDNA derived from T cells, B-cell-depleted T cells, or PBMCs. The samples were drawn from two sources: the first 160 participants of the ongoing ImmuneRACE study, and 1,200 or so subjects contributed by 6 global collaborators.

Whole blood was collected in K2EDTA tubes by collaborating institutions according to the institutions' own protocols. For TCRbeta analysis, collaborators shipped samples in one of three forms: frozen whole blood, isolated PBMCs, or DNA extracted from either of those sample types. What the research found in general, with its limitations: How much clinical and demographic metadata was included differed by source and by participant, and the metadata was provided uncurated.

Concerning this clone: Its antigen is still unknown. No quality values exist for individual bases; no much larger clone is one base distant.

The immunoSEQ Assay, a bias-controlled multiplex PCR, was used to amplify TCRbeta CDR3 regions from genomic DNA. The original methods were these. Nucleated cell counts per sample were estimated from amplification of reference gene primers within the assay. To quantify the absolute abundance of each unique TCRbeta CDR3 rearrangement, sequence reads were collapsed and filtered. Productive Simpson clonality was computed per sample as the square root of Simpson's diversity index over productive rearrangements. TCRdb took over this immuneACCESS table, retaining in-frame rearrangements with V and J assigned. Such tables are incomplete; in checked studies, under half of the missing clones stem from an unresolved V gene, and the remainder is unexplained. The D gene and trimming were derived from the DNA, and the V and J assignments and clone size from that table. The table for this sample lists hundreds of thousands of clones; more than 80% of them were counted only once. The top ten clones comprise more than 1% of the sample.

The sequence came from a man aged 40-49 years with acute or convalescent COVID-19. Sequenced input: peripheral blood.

The DNA sequence reads TGTGCCAGCAGTTGTCCAGGCGTCTACAATGAGCAGTTCTTC. It translates as CASSCPGVYNEQFF. The sequence joins TRBV27 to TRBJ2-1; there is no confident call for the D gene. The CDR3 spans 14 residues, from the cysteine through the phenylalanine. The kept DNA is CDR3 alone, 42 bases in frame from the first base. Taken from the germline V gene (reference sequence), the CDR1 and CDR2 loops are MNHEY and SMNVEV. V gives up 4 bases and J gives up 3 bases, and the segment between their germline ends measures 10 bases.